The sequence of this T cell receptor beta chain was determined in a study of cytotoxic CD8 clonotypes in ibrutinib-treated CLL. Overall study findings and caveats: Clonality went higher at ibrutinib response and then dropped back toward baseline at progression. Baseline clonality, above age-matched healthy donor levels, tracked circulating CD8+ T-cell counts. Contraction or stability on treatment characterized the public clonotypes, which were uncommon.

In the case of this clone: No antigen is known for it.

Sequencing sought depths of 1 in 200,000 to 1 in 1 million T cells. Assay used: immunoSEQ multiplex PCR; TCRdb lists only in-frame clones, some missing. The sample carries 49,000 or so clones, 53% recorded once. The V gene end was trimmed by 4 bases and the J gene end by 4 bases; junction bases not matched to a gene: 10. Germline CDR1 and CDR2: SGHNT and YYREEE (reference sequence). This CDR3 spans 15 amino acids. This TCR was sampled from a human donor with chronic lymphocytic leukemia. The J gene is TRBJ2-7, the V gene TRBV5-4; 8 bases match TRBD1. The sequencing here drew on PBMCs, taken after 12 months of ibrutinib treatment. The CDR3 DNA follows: TGTGCCAGCAGCAATTTAAGGACAGGGCCGTACGAGCAGTACTTC. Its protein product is CASSNLRTGPYEQYF.